A single T cell receptor beta chain is shown here with its context. Its antigen is undetermined. The CDR3 extends over 17 amino acids. Germline V gene lookup returns CDR1 SGHAT and CDR2 FQNNGV. The V end was cut by 2 bases, the J end by 3 bases, with 20 bases between. The investigators split CD4+ cells into a CD45RA+ naive subset and a CD45RA-negative memory subset. The entry originates in a study of shared clonotypes between healthy human individuals. Study observations and caveats: Compared with clonotypes that all four donors shared, non-shared clonotypes had lower generation probabilities.

Sequencing was performed with immunoSEQ multiplex PCR; in TCRdb, only in-frame clones are kept and a portion is missing. The table includes more than 1.2 million clones, 98% detected once. Sequencing was carried out using naive CD4+ T cells sorted from blood. The subset was: CD45RA+ positively selected. The genes are TRBV11-2 and TRBJ2-7; D is possibly TRBD1 (6 bases). The receptor was isolated from a man aged 25 to 40 in good health. CDR3 sequence reads: CASSLKAWNPGDYEQYF. The CDR3 nucleotides are TGTGCCAGCAGCTTAAAAGCCTGGAACCCAGGGGACTACGAGCAGTACTTC.